This T cell receptor (beta chain) was found in a study of beta chain features in type 1 diabetes. Overall study results and limits: Patients with type 1 diabetes showed fewer VDJ junction insertions and more deletions.

About this clone itself: The antigen is not known. This specimen includes other DNA sequences encoding the same CDR3.

Every isolated RNA sample was fully reverse transcribed, so sequencing captured expressed TCRB transcripts. The table came from immunoSEQ multiplex PCR; TCRdb's copy has only in-frame clones and leaves some out. This sample carries hundreds of thousands of clones, around 15% of them seen once, and the ten largest clones take 0.093%. V was trimmed by 0 bases and J by 0 bases, leaving 7 bases between them. The CDR3 consists of 14 residues. From germline, CDR1 is GTSNPN and CDR2 SVGIG (reference sequence). The source is a young man in good health. The chain combines TRBV30 with TRBJ2-3; D might be TRBD1 (6 bases). Sequenced material: naive CD4+ T cells from blood. The CDR3 bases are TGTGCCTGGAGTGTAGGGGGTAGCACAGATACGCAGTATTTT. Its protein is CAWSVGGSTDTQYF.